The next 14 T cell receptor beta chains were all read from a single sample in a study of ipilimumab plus nivolumab after autologous stem cell transplantation (TCRdb year 2021). The method behind the library was the immunoSEQ multiplex PCR assay. The table comes from immuneACCESS by way of TCRdb, which keeps in-frame sequences with V and J called. Part of the clones is missing from these tables; in studies checked, under half for an unresolved V gene and the rest for unknown reasons. Recorded for this sample are about 9,800 clones; roughly two thirds of them occurred a single time. The top ten clones comprise roughly a fifth of the sample. Sequencing used PBMCs, obtained in a trial of ipilimumab plus nivolumab as post-transplant consolidation. The receptors originated from a female donor with multiple myeloma.

This clone has more than one count but fewer than ten. The chain carries TRBV29-1 and TRBJ2-7; TRBD2 matches at 7 bases. J was trimmed by 6 bases and V by 4 bases; bases with no gene match: 12. The CDR3 totals 14 residues. Germline V lookup: CDR1 SQVTM, CDR2 ANQGSEA. The CDR3 sequence is CSVAQGGLVGEQYF. The CDR3 nucleotides read TGCAGCGTTGCTCAAGGAGGACTAGTGGGCGAGCAGTACTTC.

The gene calls are TRBV7-3 and TRBJ2-1, with D perhaps matching TRBD1 or TRBD2 (5 bases each). Trimming shortened V by 6 bases and J by 13 bases, and 19 bases separated the two germline ends. Germline CDR1 reads SGHTA; CDR2 reads FQGTGA. CDR3 size: 13 residues. CDR3 protein: CASSLNGDGDQFF. The CDR3 DNA reads TGTGCCAGCAGTCTAAACGGGGATGGGGACCAGTTCTTC.

This clone came up a few times. The chain has TRBV5-6 and TRBJ1-2; D not certain. Germline CDR1 and CDR2: SGHDT and YYEEEE. Trimming removed 4 bases from V and 7 bases from J, with 14 bases in between. CDR3 length equals 13 residues. CDR3 region: CASSLQDLGGYTF. The CDR3 coding sequence is TGTGCCAGCAGCCTGCAGGACTTGGGTGGCTACACCTTC.

In its sample, this clone was seen a few times. This chain links TRBV21-1 with TRBJ2-4; the table's D call of TRBD2 was not tested on the DNA. TRBV21-1 is a pseudogene segment. The CDR3 has 16 residues. The CDR3 region has the DNA TGTGCCAGCAGATACCGGGACTACCAAGCCAAAAACATTCAGTACTTC. Protein: CASRYRDYQAKNIQYF.

This clone was seen once. This chain uses TRBV5-1 with TRBJ1-1; 8 bases are a match to TRBD1. V lost 5 bases and J lost 8; bases outside the gene matches: 8. The CDR3 sequence is 13 residues long. CDR1 and CDR2 from the germline V gene are SGHRS and YFSETQ. The CDR3 nucleotides are TGCGCCAGCAGGACGGACAGGGATCGAGAAGCTTTCTTT. It is translated as CASRTDRDREAFF.

The chain uses TRBV29-1 and TRBJ1-5; tentative D call: TRBD1 (6 bases). Trimming pared 4 bases from V and 4 bases from J, leaving 20 bases between. The CDR3 is made up of 16 amino acids. Germline assignment: CDR1 SQVTM and CDR2 ANQGSEA. Written as DNA, the CDR3 is TGCAGCGTTGCCCTGACGGGGGCCAAGGGAAATCAGCCCCAGCATTTT. Encoded protein: CSVALTGAKGNQPQHF. The variable domain in full, completed from reference TRBV29-1 and TRBJ1-5, reads SAVISQKPSRDICQRGTSLTIQCQVDSQVTMMFWYRQQPGQSLTLIATANQGSEATYESGFVIDKFPISRPNLTFSTLTVSNMSPEDSSIYLCSVALTGAKGNQPQHFGDGTRLSIL.

The chain recombines TRBV6-1 with TRBJ2-5; 7 nucleotides match TRBD2. Unmatched junction bases numbered 4, after V lost 6 bases and J lost 0 bases. The CDR3 consists of 14 residues. CDR1 MNHNS and CDR2 SASEGT come from the germline V gene. CDR3 region: CASRGAGDQETQYF. In DNA, the CDR3 is TGTGCCAGCAGGGGCGCGGGGGACCAAGAGACCCAGTACTTC.

This chain links TRBV4-1 with TRBJ2-1; no definite D call. Per the germline V gene, CDR1 is MGHRA and CDR2 is YSYEKL. Trimming removed 4 bases from V and 6 bases from J, with 22 bases in between. This CDR3 spans 17 amino acids. CDR3 sequence (DNA): TGCGCCAGCAGCCGGCCTCCCGTGGATCCGCTGGGCAATGAGCAGTTCTTC. Encoded protein: CASSRPPVDPLGNEQFF.

The genes are TRBV28 and TRBJ1-1, with 8 bases that match TRBD1. Trimming at V came to 5 bases and at J to 3 bases, leaving 2 bases not matched to a gene. This CDR3 region has 13 residues. Per germline, CDR1 MDHEN and CDR2 SYDVKM. The CDR3 here is CASSTGGHTEAFF. DNA of the CDR3: TGTGCCAGCAGTACAGGGGGACACACTGAAGCTTTCTTT.

This clone was detected once. The rearrangement uses TRBV28 and TRBJ1-4; maybe TRBD1 (6 bases). Germline loops: CDR1 MDHEN, CDR2 SYDVKM. The CDR3 covers 14 residues. V was shortened by 7 bases and J by 5 bases, with 14 bases between the two germline ends. The CDR3 DNA is TGTGCCAGCACCCAGTACAGGGTAAATGAAAAACTGTTTTTT. Translation: CASTQYRVNEKLFF.

This chain links TRBV18 with TRBJ1-1; 9 bases are shared with TRBD1. The CDR3 is 16 residues long. Per the germline V gene, CDR1 is KGHSH and CDR2 is LQKENI. J was trimmed by 1 base and V by 3 bases; bases with no gene match: 6. This CDR3 is CASSPAQGAWNTEAFF. In DNA, the CDR3 is TGTGCCAGCTCACCGGCACAGGGGGCTTGGAACACTGAAGCTTTCTTT.

This clone has only one observation. This chain joins TRBV9 and TRBJ1-1, with D possibly TRBD1 on 5 matching bases. Trimming removed 2 bases at V and 6 bases at J, with 11 bases between. CDR1 SGDLS and CDR2 YYNGEE come from the germline V gene. The CDR3 has 13 amino acids. The CDR3 sequence is CASSVSGWSEAFF. CDR3 bases: TGTGCCAGCAGCGTGTCAGGGTGGTCTGAAGCTTTCTTT.

The rearrangement uses TRBV6-5 and TRBJ2-7, with no clear D. Trimming left V 0 bases short and J 7 bases short, with 10 bases between. In germline, CDR1 is MNHEY, CDR2 SVGAGI. The CDR3 is 13 residues long. CDR3 protein: CASSYSPAREQYF. The CDR3, as DNA: TGTGCCAGCAGTTACTCCCCCGCGCGGGAGCAGTACTTC.

This clone showed up just once. The chain recombines TRBV10-3 with TRBJ1-1, with D uncertain. In germline, CDR1 is ENHRY, CDR2 SYGVKD. This CDR3 spans 16 amino acids. The V gene lost 6 bases and the J gene lost 5 bases, with 22 bases spanning the gap. CDR3 loop: CAIRAHGGRIQTEAFF. CDR3 in DNA: TGTGCCATCAGAGCCCACGGAGGACGGATCCAAACTGAAGCTTTCTTT.